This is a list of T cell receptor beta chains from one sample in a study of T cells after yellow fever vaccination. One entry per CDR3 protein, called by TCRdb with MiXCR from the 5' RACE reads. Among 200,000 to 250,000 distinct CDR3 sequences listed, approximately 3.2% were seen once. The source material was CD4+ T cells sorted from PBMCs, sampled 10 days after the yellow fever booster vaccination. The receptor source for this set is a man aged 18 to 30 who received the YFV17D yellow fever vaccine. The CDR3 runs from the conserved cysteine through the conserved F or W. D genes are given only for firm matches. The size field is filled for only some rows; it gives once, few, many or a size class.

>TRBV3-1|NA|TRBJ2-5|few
TGTGCCAGCAGCCTCACGACAGGAGAGACCCAGTACTTC
CASSLTTGETQYF
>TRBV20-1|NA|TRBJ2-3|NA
TGCAGTGCTCGAAACCCCCCAGGGTTTGGCACAGATACGCAGTATTTT
CSARNPPGFGTDTQYF
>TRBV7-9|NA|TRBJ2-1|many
TGTGCCAGCAGCCCTCTGGGTGTTGTCGGGCTTGAACAGTTCTTC
CASSPLGVVGLEQFF
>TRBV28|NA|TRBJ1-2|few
TGTGCCAGCGGACAAGGGGGTTTTAACTATGGCTACACCTTC
CASGQGGFNYGYTF
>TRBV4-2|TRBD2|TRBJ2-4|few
TGTGCCAGCAGCCAAGCTAGCGGGGACGTGGGGAACATTCAGTACTTC
CASSQASGDVGNIQYF
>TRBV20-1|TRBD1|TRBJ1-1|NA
TGCAGTGCACACCGGGACAGTCATTGGGACACTGAAGCTTTCTTT
CSAHRDSHWDTEAFF
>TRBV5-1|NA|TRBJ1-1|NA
TGCGCCAGCAGCTTGAACCTCGGCGGGACTGAAGCTTTCTTT
CASSLNLGGTEAFF
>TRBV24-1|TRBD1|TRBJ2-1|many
TGTGCCACCAGTGGAACCGGGACAGGGTTAAATGAGCAGTTCTTC
CATSGTGTGLNEQFF
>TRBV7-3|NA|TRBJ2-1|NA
TGTGCCAGCAGCCTGGGGACACTCTCCTACAATGAGCAGTTCTTC
CASSLGTLSYNEQFF
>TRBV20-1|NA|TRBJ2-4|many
TGCAGTGCTGGACCGCATGTTAACATTCAGTACTTC
CSAGPHVNIQYF
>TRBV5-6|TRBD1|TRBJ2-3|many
TGTGCCAGCAGCTACGACAGGGTCACAGATACGCAGTATTTT
CASSYDRVTDTQYF
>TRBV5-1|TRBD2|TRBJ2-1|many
TGCGCCAGCAGCCCGGGGGGGACTCTGAGCTCCTACAATGAGCAGTTCTTC
CASSPGGTLSSYNEQFF
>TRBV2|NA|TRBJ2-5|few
TGTGCCAGCAGGGTACAGGTCCAAGAGACCCAGTACTTC
CASRVQVQETQYF
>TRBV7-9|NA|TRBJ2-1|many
TGTGCCAGCAACTCCTGGCAGGTAGCCAATGAGCAGTTCTTC
CASNSWQVANEQFF
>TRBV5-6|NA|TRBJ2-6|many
TGTGCCAGCCAACTTTGGGTATCAGGGGCCAACGTCCTGACTTTC
CASQLWVSGANVLTF
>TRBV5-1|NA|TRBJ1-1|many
TGCGCCAGCAGCTTGGGAACCACAGTGAACACTGAAGCTTTCTTT
CASSLGTTVNTEAFF
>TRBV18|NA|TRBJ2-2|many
TGTGCCAGCTCACCACATTTGGAGCTTACCGGGGAGCTGTTTTTT
CASSPHLELTGELFF
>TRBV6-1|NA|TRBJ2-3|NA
TGTGCCAGCAGTGATTGGGGCCGCACAGATACGCAGTATTTT
CASSDWGRTDTQYF
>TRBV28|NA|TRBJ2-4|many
TGTGCCAGCAGTTTTTCGCGGGGCAAAAACATTCAGTACTTC
CASSFSRGKNIQYF
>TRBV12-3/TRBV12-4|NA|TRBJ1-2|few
TGTGCCAGCAGTTTAAGATACAATGGGGTCGCCGGCTACACCTTC
CASSLRYNGVAGYTF
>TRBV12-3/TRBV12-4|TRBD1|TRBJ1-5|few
TGTGCCAGCAGTTGGGGACAGGGCATTCAGCCCCAGCATTTT
CASSWGQGIQPQHF
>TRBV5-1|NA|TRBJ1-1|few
TGCGCCAGCAGCTTGGGCACTTTTCAGGGCGGCACTGAAGCTTTCTTT
CASSLGTFQGGTEAFF
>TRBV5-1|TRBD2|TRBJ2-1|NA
TGCGCCAGCAGCTTAAAGCGGGGGGTTTACAATGAGCAGTTCTTC
CASSLKRGVYNEQFF
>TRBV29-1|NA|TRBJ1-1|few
TGCAGCGTTGAGGAGGCCATGAACACTGAAGCTTTCTTT
CSVEEAMNTEAFF